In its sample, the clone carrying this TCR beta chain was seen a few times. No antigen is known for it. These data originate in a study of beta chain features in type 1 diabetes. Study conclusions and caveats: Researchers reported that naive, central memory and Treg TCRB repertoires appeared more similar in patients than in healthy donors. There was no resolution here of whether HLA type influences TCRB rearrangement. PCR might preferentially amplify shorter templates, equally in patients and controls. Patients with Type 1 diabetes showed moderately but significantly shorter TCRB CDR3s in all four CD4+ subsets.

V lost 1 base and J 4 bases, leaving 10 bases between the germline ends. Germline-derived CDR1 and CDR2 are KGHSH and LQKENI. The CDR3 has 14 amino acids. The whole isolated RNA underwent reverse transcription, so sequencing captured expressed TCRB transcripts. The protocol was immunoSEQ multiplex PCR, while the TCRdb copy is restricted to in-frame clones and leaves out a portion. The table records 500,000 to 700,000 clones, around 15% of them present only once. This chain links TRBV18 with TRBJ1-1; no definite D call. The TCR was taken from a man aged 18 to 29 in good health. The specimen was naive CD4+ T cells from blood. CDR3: CASSPLATGTEAFF. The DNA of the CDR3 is TGTGCCAGCTCACCACTGGCCACCGGCACTGAAGCTTTCTTT.